This T cell receptor (beta chain) was sequenced during a study of blood T cell repertoires in COVID-19. Only in-frame clones appear in the TCRdb table, and some are missing; sequencing was by immunoSEQ multiplex PCR. This sample has a few hundred thousand clones, with nearly 90% found just once. Germline V gene data show CDR1 as KGHSH and CDR2 as LQKENI. The junction had 4 bases not matched to a gene; V was cut back by 4 bases and J by 4 bases. CDR3 length: 13 amino acids. This TCR derives from a woman aged 25 to 39 with COVID-19, enrolled during active disease. V usage is TRBV18 and J usage is TRBJ2-7, with TRBD2 identical over 7 bases. The sample was peripheral blood. CDR3 region: CASSQPGGYEQYV. The CDR3 nucleotides read TGTGCCAGCTCACAACCCGGGGGGTACGAGCAGTACGTC.